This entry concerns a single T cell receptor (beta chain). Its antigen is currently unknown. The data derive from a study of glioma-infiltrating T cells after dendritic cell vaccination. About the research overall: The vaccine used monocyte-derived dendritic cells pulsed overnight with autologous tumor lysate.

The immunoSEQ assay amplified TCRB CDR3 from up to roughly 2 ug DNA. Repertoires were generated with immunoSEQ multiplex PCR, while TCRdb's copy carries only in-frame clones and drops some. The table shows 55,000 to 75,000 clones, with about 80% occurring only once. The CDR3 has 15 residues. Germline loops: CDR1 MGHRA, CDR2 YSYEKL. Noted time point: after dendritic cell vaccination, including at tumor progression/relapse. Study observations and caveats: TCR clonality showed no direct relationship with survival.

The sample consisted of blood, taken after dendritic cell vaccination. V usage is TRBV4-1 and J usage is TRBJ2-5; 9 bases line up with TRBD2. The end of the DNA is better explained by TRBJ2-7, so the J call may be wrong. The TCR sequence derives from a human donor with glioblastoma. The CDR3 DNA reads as TGCGCCAGCAGCCAAAGCGGGGGGAGACTCTACGAGCAGTACTTC. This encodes CASSQSGGRLYEQYF.